This T cell receptor (beta chain) was sequenced for a study of OX40 agonist ivuxolimab in advanced cancers. The wider study: Those treated in dose escalation had hepatocellular carcinoma, melanoma, renal cell cancer or head and neck cancer. Among those enrolled, mean age was 60 years (range 23 to 79) and 82.7% were male. Study results and limitations: Expanded clones were, on average, more numerous in CD8+ T cells than in CD4+.

Produced via immunoSEQ multiplex PCR; TCRdb's table is partial and in-frame only. The data hold about 65,000 clones, with around 87% observed a single time. To note about this clone: The antigen remains unidentified.

Germline V lookup: CDR1 SGHKS, CDR2 YYEKEE (reference sequence). Trimming shortened V by 0 bases and J by 0 bases, and 10 bases separated the two germline ends. The CDR3 consists of 15 residues. The TCR sequence derives from an adult with an advanced solid tumor such as melanoma, head and neck, liver or kidney cancer. The V call is TRBV5-5, the J call TRBJ2-7; possibly TRBD1 or TRBD2 for D (5 bases each). The sequencing used CD4+ or CD8+ T cells sorted from blood, collected in a trial of the OX40 agonist ivuxolimab. CDR3 nucleotides: TGTGCCAGCAGCTTGGGGCCGGGACGCTCCTACGAGCAGTACTTC. Translated, it gives CASSLGPGRSYEQYF.